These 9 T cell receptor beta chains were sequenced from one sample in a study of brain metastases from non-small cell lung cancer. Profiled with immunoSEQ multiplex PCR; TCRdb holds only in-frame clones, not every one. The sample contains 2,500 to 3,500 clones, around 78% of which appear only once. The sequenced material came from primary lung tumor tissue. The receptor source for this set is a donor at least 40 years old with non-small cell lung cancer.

This chain's CDR3 is CASSLEGFIGNTIYF. DNA of the CDR3: TGTGCCAGCAGCTTGGAGGGGTTCATCGGAAACACCATATATTTT. This chain links TRBV5-5 with TRBJ1-3; D may be TRBD1 (5 bases). The CDR3 is 15 amino acids. The V and J ends lost 0 bases and 4 bases respectively, with 11 bases between them. Per germline, CDR1 SGHKS and CDR2 YYEKEE (reference sequence).

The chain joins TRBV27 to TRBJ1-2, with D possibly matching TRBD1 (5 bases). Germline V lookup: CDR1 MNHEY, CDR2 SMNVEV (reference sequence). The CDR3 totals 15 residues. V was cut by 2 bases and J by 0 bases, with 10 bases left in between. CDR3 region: CASSLEGPPNYGYTF. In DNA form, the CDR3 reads TGTGCCAGCAGTTTAGAGGGGCCCCCTAACTATGGCTACACCTTC.

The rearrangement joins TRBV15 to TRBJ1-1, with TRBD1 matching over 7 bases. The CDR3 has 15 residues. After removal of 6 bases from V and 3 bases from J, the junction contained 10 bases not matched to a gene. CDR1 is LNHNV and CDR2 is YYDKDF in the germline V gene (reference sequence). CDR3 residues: CATRPTTGWDTEAFF. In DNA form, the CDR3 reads TGTGCCACCAGACCCACGACAGGGTGGGACACTGAAGCTTTCTTT.

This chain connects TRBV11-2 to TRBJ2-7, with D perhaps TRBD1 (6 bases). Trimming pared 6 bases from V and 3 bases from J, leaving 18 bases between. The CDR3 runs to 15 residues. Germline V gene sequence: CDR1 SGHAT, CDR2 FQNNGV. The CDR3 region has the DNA TGTGCCAGCAGTTCCCGGGGACAAAAGAACTACGAGCAGTACTTC. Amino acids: CASSSRGQKNYEQYF.

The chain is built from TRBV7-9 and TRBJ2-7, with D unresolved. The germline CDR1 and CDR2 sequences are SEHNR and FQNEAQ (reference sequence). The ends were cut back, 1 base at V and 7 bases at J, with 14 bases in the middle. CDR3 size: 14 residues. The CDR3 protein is CASSLGTPFREQYF. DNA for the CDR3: TGTGCCAGCAGCTTAGGGACCCCATTTAGGGAGCAGTACTTC.

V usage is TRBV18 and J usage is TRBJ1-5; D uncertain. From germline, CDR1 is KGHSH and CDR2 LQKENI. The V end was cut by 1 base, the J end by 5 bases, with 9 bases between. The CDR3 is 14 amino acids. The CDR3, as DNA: TGTGCCAGCTCACCACGGGCAAGGGATCAGCCCCAGCATTTT. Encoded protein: CASSPRARDQPQHF.

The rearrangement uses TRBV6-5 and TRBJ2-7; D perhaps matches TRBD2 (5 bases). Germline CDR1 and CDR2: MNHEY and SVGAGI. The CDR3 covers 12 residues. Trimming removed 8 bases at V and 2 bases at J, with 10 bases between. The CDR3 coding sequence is TGTGCCAGCGGATTGGGAGCCTACGAGCAGTACTTC. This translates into CASGLGAYEQYF.

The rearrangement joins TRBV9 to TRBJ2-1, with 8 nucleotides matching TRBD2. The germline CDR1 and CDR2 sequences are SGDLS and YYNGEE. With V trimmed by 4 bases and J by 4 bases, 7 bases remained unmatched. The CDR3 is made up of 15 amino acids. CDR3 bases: TGTGCCAGCAGCAAGGGCGCTAGCGGGTACAATGAGCAGTTCTTC. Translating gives CASSKGASGYNEQFF.

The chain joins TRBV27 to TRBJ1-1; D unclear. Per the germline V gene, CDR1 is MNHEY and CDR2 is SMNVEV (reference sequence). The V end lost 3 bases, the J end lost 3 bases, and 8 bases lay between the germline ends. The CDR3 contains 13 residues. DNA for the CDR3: TGTGCCAGCAGTTTTACGAGGGACACTGAAGCTTTCTTT. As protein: CASSFTRDTEAFF.